This entry features one TCR beta chain sequence. The sample holds one count of this clone. Its target antigen remains unknown. Qualities for individual bases were not recorded, and no much larger clone is one base off. These data are taken from a study of blood T cell repertoires in COVID-19 (dated by TCRdb to 2019 to 2021). With respect to the entire study: Samples from collaborators originated in the United States, Italy and Spain and spanned both the acute and convalescent phases of COVID-19. The material from the prospective study consisted of cDNA or gDNA derived from T cells, B-cell-depleted T cells, or PBMCs. Deeply sampled blood TCRbeta repertoires from subjects exposed to, actively infected with, or recovered from COVID-19 were included in the dataset. The repertoires were released in a freely available public database meant as a resource for research on the immune response to SARS-CoV-2. Samples came from the ongoing ImmuneRACE study (first 160 participants) plus 1,254 subjects from 6 global collaborators. A de-identified subject ID, COVID-19 status, age in years and sex were almost always included in the sample metadata. Where HLA class I and class II types were available, the types were taken from metadata supplied by the sample provider, not from assay-based typing.

Whole blood was collected in K2EDTA tubes by collaborating institutions according to the institutions' own protocols. Collaborator samples were shipped for TCRbeta analysis as frozen whole blood, isolated PBMCs, or DNA extracted from either sample type. TCRbeta CDR3 regions were amplified from genomic DNA by means of the immunoSEQ Assay, a bias-controlled multiplex PCR. The authors' analysis ran thus. The number of nucleated cells in each sample was estimated by amplification of reference gene primers within the assay. To quantify the absolute abundance of each unique TCRbeta CDR3 rearrangement, sequence reads were collapsed and filtered. Productive Simpson clonality was computed per sample as the square root of Simpson's diversity index over productive rearrangements. The source is immuneACCESS, and TCRdb retained only in-frame sequences with V and J called. Part of the clones is not carried over; for the studies checked, unresolved V genes explain less than half of this, and the remainder is unexplained. V and J calls and clone size come straight from that table; D and trimming were deduced from the DNA. Across this sample there are roughly 150,000 clones, with 85% to 90% seen only once. The top ten clones comprise around 6.5% of the sample.

Overall study results and their limits: The quantity of clinical and demographic metadata differed by source and by participant and was supplied without curation.

The CDR3 goes from the cysteine to the phenylalanine over 14 residues. CDR3 DNA is the only sequence kept; it has 42 bases, read in frame from the first base. Here V drops 7 bases and J drops 7 bases, and the junction holds 10 bases not matched to any gene. The germline V gene encodes CDR1 MNHEY and CDR2 SVGAGI. The TCR originated in an elderly man with acute or convalescent COVID-19. Material: peripheral blood. Recombination joined TRBV6-5 with TRBJ2-1, and 7 junction bases match TRBD2. CDR3 region: CASTLPSGQNEQFF. The nucleotides read TGTGCCAGCACCCTGCCTAGCGGTCAAAATGAGCAGTTCTTC.